The source of this TCR beta chain is a study of naive and memory T cell subsets listed by TCRdb under 2017. For context, the study as a whole: The study applied an open-source, UMI-based TCR alpha and beta sequencing pipeline to sorted naive and memory peripheral blood T cell subsets. Complete agreement was observed between the functional CMV T cell responses and the IgG serology results. RNA was DNase-treated and reverse transcribed with TCR constant-region primers, mostly using SuperScript III.

The CDR3 measures 15 amino acids from cysteine to phenylalanine. The CDR3 DNA has 45 bases and is translated from base 1. Looking up the germline V gene yields CDR1 SGHRS and CDR2 YFSETQ. Trimming takes 0 bases from V and 1 base from J, and the germline ends sit 10 bases apart. From the second PCR step onward, the TCR alpha chain libraries and the TCR beta chain libraries were amplified separately. Donor CMV status was determined by IFNgamma production from CD4+ T cells after overnight stimulation of fresh PBMCs with CMV viral lysate. CD4 T cells were positively selected using Miltenyi beads, after which CD8 T cells were positively selected from the CD4-negative fraction. Cells stained for CD3, CD4, CD8, CD45RA, CD27 and a live/dead dye were sorted on a BD Aria II into four subsets by CD45RA and CD27. For sorting, CD45RA-CD27- cells were defined as effector memory cells, while CD45RA+CD27- cells were defined as EMRA cells. A few healthy volunteers provided blood, and each donor's sample was split into CD4 and CD8 T cells and then further divided into four differentiation subsets. About 0.11 L of peripheral blood was drawn per donor, and PBMC were isolated by Ficoll-Paque PLUS density-gradient centrifugation. The sorted cells were lysed in RLT buffer, after which RNA was extracted using a Qiagen RNeasy kit and kept at -80 degrees C.

This clonotype was found a few times. No cognate antigen has been identified for it. Base qualities are not at hand, and no much larger clone is one base apart. Library generation was performed with UMI-ligation and nested PCR. An equimolar mix of two oligonucleotides covering both TRBC1 and TRBC2 was used as the beta constant-region primer. The ligated cDNA went through four rounds of PCR with nested alpha and beta constant-region primers together with the SP2 primer. T4 RNA ligase 1 ligated a single-stranded oligonucleotide carrying the SP2 primer and a 12-nucleotide UMI to the cDNA 3' end. Incubation of the ligation reaction was carried out at 16 degrees C for roughly 19-24 hours. PCR2 was usually performed as a SYBR Green qPCR and halted at a preset threshold so that over-amplification would not occur. Apart from the first purification, every purification step used Agencourt AMPure XP magnetic beads. Libraries were quantified by Qubit and checked on a TapeStation, with a main peak expected near 650 bp. The pooled libraries were sequenced on an Illumina MiSeq using v2 2x251 paired-end kits, which usually yielded roughly 0.95-2.1 million reads per sample. Each sample was pooled at around 4.2 nM, and roughly 4.5-7% PhiX was included to help cluster recognition. On the authors' methods: Using tag matching that tolerated one base-pair mismatch, Decombinator assigned V and J genes to FASTQ reads that had been processed by Demultiplexor. Collapsinator relied on UMIs to fix sequencing errors as well as frequency errors caused by PCR heterogeneity. CDR3Translator translated TCRs and extracted CDR3s from the conserved cysteine to the FGXG phenylalanine, flagging non-productive sequences. Repertoires were subsampled to equal numbers of UMI-defined TCRs before Gini, Shannon entropy and inverse Simpson indices were calculated. Power-law fits to clonotype abundance distributions were performed by maximum likelihood within the linear range. When run on a single naive CD8 sample, MIGEC and the pipeline yielded similar UMI counts, similar unique TCR numbers and similar clonal distributions. The repertoires were searched for just under 7,500 CMV-associated CDR3 sequences that had been compiled from VDJdb and a published dataset. The public reads were reprocessed in TCRdb via fastp at Q25 and MiXCR, keeping in-frame beta chains. Here each entry gathers all rows of one CDR3 protein and keeps the most common genes and DNA. The V and J calls reflect TCRdb's pipeline rather than the authors' work. This sample has some 31,000 distinct CDR3 sequences in its table, and less than 20% of those were observed once. About 3.4% of the sample is taken by the ten largest.

Findings and caveats that apply to the study as a whole: Gini index rose and Shannon and inverse Simpson diversity fell from naive through CM, EM and EMRA in both CD4 and CD8 cells. RNA-based TCR counts may be affected by expression changes linked to T cell activation and differentiation. Each clonotype was defined as a single alpha or beta chain sequence rather than as a paired alpha/beta receptor. After error correction, only a single occurrence was seen for over 95% of naive TCR sequences, so much steeper abundance distributions were produced than in memory subsets. No ground truth was available to validate the repertoire findings for the naive and memory subsets. TCR abundance followed a power law with an exponent that was different for naive and memory subsets but consistent across the three individuals.

The V and J segments used are TRBV5-1 and TRBJ1-1; 6 matching bases give a weak D call of TRBD1. The clonotype originates from a human donor in good health. Sequencing was done on a sample of effector memory CD4+ T cells from blood. In light of the paper, this sample's cell subset or site label describes: effector memory, CD45RA- CD27-. The CDR3: CASSLAGASNTEAFF. The sequenced DNA: TGCGCCAGCAGCTTGGCGGGGGCCTCGAACACTGAAGCTTTCTTT.